The rows below give T cell receptor beta chains drawn from one sample of a study of blood T cell repertoires in COVID-19. Libraries were prepared by immunoSEQ multiplex PCR; TCRdb keeps only in-frame clonotypes and omits some of them. The data contain around 160,000 clones, about 88% of them singletons. The sequencing input was peripheral blood. These receptors all come from a woman aged 80 or older with acute or convalescent COVID-19. Both conserved end residues are part of each CDR3. The D gene is left open where the match is weak. A clone size is listed for some rows: how often the clone was seen (once, few, many), or a class if it is expanded.

v_call: TRBV6-2/TRBV6-3
j_call: TRBJ2-3
d_call: TRBD1
cdr3_length: 14
clone_size: many
cdr3_aa: CASSGTASTDTQYF
cdr3_nt: TGTGCCAGCAGTGGGACAGCGAGCACAGATACGCAGTATTTT

v_call: TRBV19
j_call: TRBJ1-2
d_call: NA
cdr3_length: 13
clone_size: NA
cdr3_aa: CASSISAAYGYTF
cdr3_nt: TGTGCCAGTAGTATCTCGGCGGCCTATGGCTACACCTTC

v_call: TRBV6-5
j_call: TRBJ1-1
d_call: TRBD1
cdr3_length: 13
clone_size: NA
cdr3_aa: CASNHIQGTEAFF
cdr3_nt: TGTGCCAGCAACCACATACAGGGGACTGAAGCTTTCTTT

v_call: TRBV7-3
j_call: TRBJ2-2
d_call: TRBD2
cdr3_length: 15
clone_size: NA
cdr3_aa: CASSSSGGGTGELFF
cdr3_nt: TGTGCCAGCAGCTCCTCGGGGGGGGGCACCGGGGAGCTGTTTTTT

v_call: TRBV2
j_call: TRBJ2-7
d_call: NA
cdr3_length: 14
clone_size: NA
cdr3_aa: CASSGSRSSYEQYF
cdr3_nt: TGTGCCAGCAGTGGGAGCCGATCTTCCTACGAGCAGTACTTC

v_call: TRBV5-1
j_call: TRBJ2-7
d_call: TRBD2
cdr3_length: 16
clone_size: NA
cdr3_aa: CASSSIPSGRFGMQYF
cdr3_nt: TGCGCCAGCAGCTCGATACCTAGCGGGAGATTCGGTATGCAGTACTTC

v_call: TRBV18
j_call: TRBJ2-7
d_call: TRBD1
cdr3_length: 15
clone_size: NA
cdr3_aa: CASSDPRDRDYEQYF
cdr3_nt: TGTGCCAGCTCGGACCCCCGGGACAGGGACTACGAGCAGTACTTC

v_call: TRBV30
j_call: TRBJ1-3
d_call: NA
cdr3_length: 15
clone_size: few
cdr3_aa: CAWSPGRVAGNTIYF
cdr3_nt: TGTGCCTGGAGTCCAGGGAGGGTTGCTGGAAACACCATATATTTT

v_call: TRBV6-6
j_call: TRBJ1-5
d_call: NA
cdr3_length: 15
clone_size: NA
cdr3_aa: CASSYVGRGNQPQHF
cdr3_nt: TGTGCCAGCAGTTACGTAGGCCGGGGCAATCAGCCCCAGCATTTT

v_call: TRBV5-1
j_call: TRBJ2-2
d_call: NA
cdr3_length: 16
clone_size: NA
cdr3_aa: CASRRGGNFNTGELFF
cdr3_nt: TGCGCCAGCAGAAGGGGGGGAAACTTCAACACCGGGGAGCTGTTTTTT

v_call: TRBV5-6
j_call: TRBJ1-3
d_call: NA
cdr3_length: 16
clone_size: NA
cdr3_aa: CASSLYGGQGGNTIYF
cdr3_nt: TGTGCCAGCAGCTTGTACGGTGGGCAAGGTGGAAACACCATATATTTT

v_call: TRBV19
j_call: TRBJ1-5
d_call: TRBD1
cdr3_length: 14
clone_size: few
cdr3_aa: CASRGTGSNQPQHF
cdr3_nt: TGTGCCAGCCGGGGGACAGGGTCTAATCAGCCCCAGCATTTT

v_call: TRBV19
j_call: TRBJ1-2
d_call: NA
cdr3_length: 18
clone_size: NA
cdr3_aa: CASSPFGGATTLTYGYTF
cdr3_nt: TGTGCCAGTAGTCCGTTCGGGGGGGCGACCACATTAACCTATGGCTACACCTTC

v_call: TRBV5-1
j_call: TRBJ2-1
d_call: TRBD2
cdr3_length: 14
clone_size: NA
cdr3_aa: CASNLAGGNNEQFF
cdr3_nt: TGCGCCAGCAATCTAGCGGGAGGTAACAATGAGCAGTTCTTC

v_call: TRBV28
j_call: TRBJ2-7
d_call: TRBD2
cdr3_length: 15
clone_size: NA
cdr3_aa: CASSLTGGFGYEQYF
cdr3_nt: TGTGCCAGCAGTTTAACGGGAGGGTTCGGATACGAGCAGTACTTC

v_call: TRBV3-1/TRBV3-2
j_call: TRBJ2-1
d_call: NA
cdr3_length: 15
clone_size: NA
cdr3_aa: CASSQDVGGRGEQFF
cdr3_nt: TGTGCCAGCAGCCAAGACGTCGGGGGTCGCGGTGAGCAGTTCTTC

v_call: TRBV5-1
j_call: TRBJ1-2
d_call: NA
cdr3_length: 14
clone_size: NA
cdr3_aa: CASRSPGISNGYTF
cdr3_nt: TGCGCCAGCAGGTCTCCAGGGATCTCGAATGGCTACACCTTC

v_call: TRBV28
j_call: TRBJ2-7
d_call: NA
cdr3_length: 13
clone_size: NA
cdr3_aa: CASSLADPYEQYF
cdr3_nt: TGTGCCAGCAGTTTGGCCGATCCCTACGAGCAGTACTTC

v_call: TRBV9
j_call: TRBJ2-7
d_call: NA
cdr3_length: 15
clone_size: NA
cdr3_aa: CASSVGWQGTYEQYF
cdr3_nt: TGTGCCAGCAGCGTAGGGTGGCAGGGGACCTACGAGCAGTACTTC

v_call: TRBV19
j_call: TRBJ2-2
d_call: TRBD2
cdr3_length: 15
clone_size: NA
cdr3_aa: CATISGSGSTGELFF
cdr3_nt: TGTGCCACGATATCGGGTAGCGGGAGCACCGGGGAGCTGTTTTTT

v_call: TRBV30
j_call: TRBJ1-1
d_call: NA
cdr3_length: 14
clone_size: NA
cdr3_aa: CAWTPGGFYTEAFF
cdr3_nt: TGTGCCTGGACCCCCGGGGGGTTTTACACTGAAGCTTTCTTT

v_call: TRBV28
j_call: TRBJ1-1
d_call: NA
cdr3_length: 14
clone_size: NA
cdr3_aa: CASISDRLNTEAFF
cdr3_nt: TGTGCCAGCATTTCGGACAGACTAAACACTGAAGCTTTCTTT